This T cell receptor beta chain was identified in a study of tumor-infiltrating lymphocytes in primary liver carcinoma. As for the study in general: Every patient in the cohort had a primary liver carcinoma. That carcinoma was treated by surgical resection. Findings of the study overall: Being bulk and unsorted, samples allowed no CD4+ and CD8+ repertoire comparison. Tumor region pairs shared more overlap than did tumor-adjacent and tumor-blood pairs.

Researchers drew blood RNA from unsorted whole blood and extracted germline DNA as well. This clonotype was found a few times. Its antigen is as yet unknown. Total RNA (approximately 500 ng) served as template for TCR beta cDNA synthesis primed by a constant-region primer. TCR beta libraries came from three nested multiplex PCR rounds using slightly modified ARM-PCR. For approximately 10 cycles apiece, the opening two PCR rounds ran with TRBV1-TRBV30 forward primers and a C-beta reverse primer. TCRdb itself ran the multiplex PCR reads through MiXCR, one entry per CDR3 protein. Of approximately 340,000 distinct CDR3 sequences in the sample, less than 75% were seen once. Trimming removed 1 base from V and 9 bases from J, with 7 bases in between. The CDR3 totals 12 residues. CDR1 is LGHNA and CDR2 is YSLEER in the germline V gene.

The chain has TRBV4-3 and TRBJ2-1, with D uncertain. Material: peripheral blood. The receptor was derived from a man aged 35 to 55 with primary liver carcinoma and hepatitis B virus infection. The CDR3 nucleotides are TGCGCCAGCAGCCAAGGTCAGTTTGAGCAGTTCTTC. Protein: CASSQGQFEQFF.